The 13 T cell receptor beta chains below come from one sample, sequenced in a study of T cell clusters in autoimmune cytopenias. Each sample's input was around 250 ng genomic DNA, some 34,000 genome equivalents. TRB rearrangements were amplified by touch-down multiplex PCR with mixed TRB-A/B primers. TCRdb re-called the multiplex PCR reads and gives one entry per CDR3 protein, without DNA. The table lists approximately 6,000 distinct CDR3 sequences, with roughly 21% in the top ten. Another study also made use of these data, one on T cell repertoires in aging, cancer and after chemotherapy.

The sequenced sample was peripheral blood. All receptors derive from a human donor in good health.

Considering frequency, this clonotype is medium-sized. The chain combines TRBV10-3 with TRBJ2-2; there is no DNA to check the TCRdb D call of TRBD1. Germline V gene sequence: CDR1 ENHRY, CDR2 SYGVKD. The CDR3 length is 14 residues. This chain's CDR3 is CAFRRQDNTGELFF.

The rearrangement links TRBV6-6 to TRBJ1-5; TCRdb proposes TRBD1, but this gene call is untestable without DNA. This CDR3 contains 13 residues. Germline CDR1 and CDR2: MNHNY and SVGAGI (reference sequence). The CDR3 reads CASAGTGDPPQHF.

The V and J genes are TRBV5-4 and TRBJ1-2; TCRdb's D gene call, TRBD1, goes unchecked for lack of DNA. Germline values: CDR1 SGHNT, CDR2 YYREEE (reference sequence). There are 14 residues in the CDR3. CDR3 protein: CASSLQGTDYGYTF.

The chain carries TRBV14 and TRBJ1-4. Germline-derived CDR1 and CDR2 are SGHDN and FVKESK. The CDR3 consists of 15 residues. The CDR3: CASSQDWRPEKLLFF.

The J gene is TRBJ1-5, the V gene TRBV5-6; TCRdb calls TRBD1, which cannot be checked without DNA. The CDR3 runs to 13 residues. CDR1 and CDR2 (germline): SGHDT, YYEEEE. The CDR3 sequence: CASSLGEGRPQHF.

The V and J genes are TRBV11-1 and TRBJ1-2; TCRdb reports TRBD1, a call that lacks DNA to check it against. CDR1 is SGHAT, CDR2 FQDESV, per germline (reference sequence). The CDR3 is 15 residues long. CDR3 protein: CASSRGGQGVLGYTF.

The V gene is TRBV27, the J gene TRBJ1-6; TCRdb's D call, TRBD1, is unchecked because there is no DNA. CDR3 length: 16 amino acids. CDR1 is MNHEY and CDR2 is SMNVEV in the germline V gene (reference sequence). The CDR3 here is CASSLSWDRETSPLHF.

Judged by frequency, this clonotype is medium-sized. The J gene is TRBJ2-1, the V gene TRBV13; as DNA is missing, the TRBD1 call by TCRdb cannot be tested. The CDR3 totals 16 residues. Germline CDR1 reads PRHDT; CDR2 reads FYEKMQ (reference sequence). The CDR3 is CASSLRSREWKNEQFF.

According to its frequency, this clonotype is medium-sized. This chain uses TRBV6-5 with TRBJ1-2; TCRdb's D call of TRBD1 is untestable without DNA. Germline V lookup: CDR1 MNHEY, CDR2 SVGAGI. CDR3 size: 15 residues. The CDR3 sequence: CASSSPDRASYGYTF.

This clonotype registers medium-sized by frequency. The CDR3: CASSPGSVSGANVLTF. This chain uses TRBV12-3 or TRBV12-4 with TRBJ2-6. The CDR3 runs 16 residues.

The rearrangement joins TRBV20-1 to TRBJ1-4. This CDR3 is 14 amino acids long. Germline V lookup: CDR1 DFQATT, CDR2 SNEGSKA (reference sequence). The CDR3 sequence is CSFRGAQVWEKLFF.

This rearrangement joins TRBV27 to TRBJ2-1; TCRdb outputs TRBD1, but without DNA this stays unchecked. The V gene's germline CDR1 is MNHEY and CDR2 SMNVEV (reference sequence). The CDR3 is made up of 13 amino acids. Here the CDR3 reads CATQGDYYNEQFF.

This CDR3 reads CASSLGAKGRDGGETQYF. The chain combines TRBV11-2 with TRBJ2-5; the TRBD1 assignment by TCRdb is unverifiable without DNA. CDR1 is SGHAT and CDR2 is FQNNGV in the germline V gene. CDR3 size: 18 residues. The full variable domain, with the rest looked up from reference TRBV11-2 and TRBJ2-5, is EAGVAQSPRYKIIEKRQSVAFWCNPISGHATLYWYQQILGQGPKLLIQFQNNGVVDDSQLPKDRFSAERLKGVDSTLKIQPAKLEDSAVYLCASSLGAKGRDGGETQYFGPGTRLLVL.